This TCR beta chain was profiled in a study of blood T cell repertoires in COVID-19. Method: immunoSEQ multiplex PCR; TCRdb's copy keeps in-frame clones and lacks some. The repertoire has approximately 150,000 clones, roughly 88% of them found once; the top ten carry about 1.7%. V dropped 7 bases and J dropped 9 bases, with 16 bases sitting between them. CDR3 size: 13 residues. CDR1 and CDR2 (germline): SNHLY, FYNNEI. Sequencing used peripheral blood. The receptor's source is a woman aged 45-65 years with acute or convalescent COVID-19. The chain combines TRBV2 with TRBJ1-5, with a possible D match to TRBD1 (5 bases). The DNA for the CDR3 is TGTGCCAGCACGGCCAACGGGGGAGGGCCCCAGCATTTT. It encodes CASTANGGGPQHF. Using reference TRBV2 and TRBJ1-5 for the parts outside the CDR3, the full variable domain is EPEVTQTPSHQVTQMGQEVILRCVPISNHLYFYWYRQILGQKVEFLVSFYNNEISEKSEIFDDQFSVERPDGSNFTLKIRSTKLEDSAMYFCASTANGGGPQHFGDGTRLSIL.